A single sample is the source of the 31 T cell receptor beta chains below, sequenced in a study of blood T cell repertoires in COVID-19. Libraries were prepared by immunoSEQ multiplex PCR; TCRdb keeps only in-frame clonotypes and omits some of them. This table has about 50,000 clones, more than 80% appearing once. The material sequenced was peripheral blood. The source is a man aged 60-69 years with acute or convalescent COVID-19.

J is TRBJ2-7 and V is TRBV28; tentative D call: TRBD2 (6 bases). CDR1 and CDR2 (germline): MDHEN, SYDVKM. There are 14 residues in the CDR3. Trimming pared 5 bases from V and 0 bases from J, leaving 11 bases between. The CDR3 coding sequence is TGTGCCAGCAGTCTAGCGTTCCGCTCCTACGAGCAGTACTTC. Protein: CASSLAFRSYEQYF.

The chain combines TRBV5-1 with TRBJ2-5, with 8 bases lining up with TRBD2. This CDR3 has 13 amino acids. From germline, CDR1 is SGHRS and CDR2 YFSETQ. V shed 3 bases, J shed 5 bases, and the junction held 3 bases outside the gene matches. The DNA of the CDR3 is TGCGCCAGCAGCTCGATAGCGGGGGAGACCCAGTACTTC. As protein: CASSSIAGETQYF.

The rearrangement joins TRBV24-1 to TRBJ2-2; weak D call: TRBD1 (5 bases). Germline CDR1 KGHDR, CDR2 SFDVKD. The CDR3 is 14 residues long. Trimming removed 6 bases at V and 10 bases at J, with 17 bases between. The CDR3 reads CATSLRGTVPELFF. The CDR3 region has the DNA TGTGCCACCAGTTTAAGGGGCACGGTCCCGGAGCTGTTTTTT.

This rearrangement joins TRBV7-9 to TRBJ2-2, with D perhaps matching TRBD1 (5 bases). Germline assignment: CDR1 SEHNR and CDR2 FQNEAQ (reference sequence). The V gene lost 3 bases and the J gene lost 5 bases, with 16 bases spanning the gap. There are 16 residues in the CDR3. The CDR3: CASSFTLGLGTGELFF. The CDR3 DNA is TGTGCCAGCAGCTTTACCTTGGGGCTGGGTACCGGGGAGCTGTTTTTT.

J is TRBJ1-2 and V is TRBV25-1; D gene unclear. Germline V gene data show CDR1 as MGHDK and CDR2 as SYGVNS. V lost 5 bases, J lost 8 bases, and 18 bases lay in between. The CDR3 runs 14 residues. CDR3 sequence (DNA): TGTGCCAGCAGTTACGGACTTAAGGGATGGGGCTACACCTTC. Translation gives CASSYGLKGWGYTF.

The chain links TRBV5-3 to TRBJ2-3, with D tentatively TRBD1 (6 bases). TRBV5-3 is treated as an ORF (open reading frame) with a function not yet certain. The CDR3 consists of 15 residues. The V and J ends lost 2 bases and 4 bases respectively, with 14 bases between them. The CDR3, as DNA: TGTGCCAGAAGCTTAGGGGGAGTCAACGCAGATACGCAGTATTTT. This gives the protein CARSLGGVNADTQYF.

A word on this clone: This same CDR3 is encoded by further DNA sequences in the sample. The gene calls are TRBV27 and TRBJ1-5; 8 bases agree with TRBD1. CDR3 length: 14 residues. Germline CDR1 MNHEY, CDR2 SMNVEV (reference sequence). V shed 5 bases and J 4 bases; nucleotides not matched to a gene: 4. The CDR3 sequence is CASSPRTGNQPQHF. As DNA, the CDR3 is TGTGCCAGCAGTCCCCGGACAGGGAATCAGCCCCAGCATTTT.

The chain uses TRBV3-1 (or the pseudogene TRBV3-2) and TRBJ1-2, with 7 bases matching TRBD1. Germline V gives CDR1 LGHDT, CDR2 YNNKEL (reference sequence). V lost 4 bases, J lost 8 bases, and 7 bases stayed unmatched. The CDR3 sequence is 13 residues long. CDR3 region: CASSRGTAEGYTF. DNA of the CDR3: TGTGCCAGCAGCCGCGGGACAGCGGAGGGCTACACCTTC.

The chain combines TRBV6-6 with TRBJ2-7; weak D call: TRBD2 (5 bases). This CDR3 is built from 15 residues. The V gene lost 0 bases and the J gene lost 6 bases, with 15 bases spanning the gap. Germline CDR1 MNHNY, CDR2 SVGAGI (reference sequence). The CDR3 region has the DNA TGTGCCAGCAGTTACTCCCTCGGGGTCTTCTCCGAGCAGTACTTC. It is translated as CASSYSLGVFSEQYF.

V is TRBV3-1 (or the pseudogene TRBV3-2) and J is TRBJ2-3; possible D gene TRBD1, 6 bases. Germline-derived CDR1 and CDR2 are LGHDT and YNNKEL (reference sequence). V gave up 1 base and J gave up 2 bases, with 19 bases separating them. This CDR3 has 18 amino acids. CDR3 in amino acids: CASSQVWPTGRSTDTQYF. The CDR3 DNA follows: TGTGCCAGCAGCCAAGTATGGCCGACAGGCCGATCCACAGATACGCAGTATTTT.

The chain is built from TRBV27 and TRBJ1-2, with no clear D. This CDR3 spans 14 amino acids. Looked up from germline, CDR1 is MNHEY and CDR2 is SMNVEV (reference sequence). The ends were cut back, 6 bases at V and 0 bases at J, with 11 bases in the middle. The CDR3 DNA reads TGTGCCAGCAGATCGGGATTTACTAACTATGGCTACACCTTC. This sequence encodes CASRSGFTNYGYTF.

The chain carries TRBV7-8 and TRBJ1-4; 9 bases agree with TRBD1. Trimming cost V 1 base and J 6 bases; bases outside gene matches: 6. The CDR3 sequence is 16 residues long. Looked up from germline, CDR1 is SGHVS and CDR2 is FQNEAQ. CDR3 coding DNA: TGTGCCAGCAGCTTAGTACAGGGGGCAGGTGATGAAAAACTGTTTTTT. Protein sequence: CASSLVQGAGDEKLFF.

V usage is TRBV9 and J usage is TRBJ1-1; 8 bases agree with TRBD1. Germline loops: CDR1 SGDLS, CDR2 YYNGEE. V trimming: 3 bases; J trimming: 4 bases; junction bases outside the gene matches: 14. The CDR3 is 17 residues long. The CDR3 DNA follows: TGTGCCAGCAGCGGCGGGACAGGTCCGGCAAGGAGCACTGAAGCTTTCTTT. Protein product: CASSGGTGPARSTEAFF.

This chain uses TRBV5-1 with TRBJ1-1, with 8 positions matching TRBD1. The CDR3 loop spans 13 amino acids. Germline trimming cut 4 bases from V and 9 bases from J; bases unmatched to any gene: 8. CDR1 and CDR2 from the germline V gene are SGHRS and YFSETQ. The CDR3 nucleotides are TGCGCCAGCAGCACTGGGACAGGTGGTAAAGCTTTCTTT. Translated, it gives CASSTGTGGKAFF.

This chain uses TRBV5-1 with TRBJ2-3; 8 bases match TRBD2. Trimming took 1 base from V and 5 from J; bases not matched to a gene: 12. The CDR3 loop spans 17 amino acids. Germline CDR1 is SGHRS and CDR2 is YFSETQ. This CDR3 reads CASSLPLAGRGIDTQYF. The CDR3 region has the DNA TGCGCCAGCAGCTTGCCCCTAGCGGGCCGGGGGATAGATACGCAGTATTTT.

The genes are TRBV5-4 and TRBJ2-3, with a weak D call TRBD2 (5 bases). The CDR3 totals 16 residues. Germline CDR1 SGHNT, CDR2 YYREEE (reference sequence). The germline V and J ends were trimmed by 4 bases and 0 bases, with 15 bases remaining between them. As DNA, the CDR3 is TGTGCCAGCAGCGACGGACGGACTTCTAGCACAGATACGCAGTATTTT. Translating gives CASSDGRTSSTDTQYF.

This clone occurred a few times. The chain has TRBV7-9 and TRBJ2-2; 8 nucleotides match TRBD2. The ends lost 5 bases at V and 4 bases at J; junction bases unmatched: 6. The CDR3 sequence is 15 residues long. Germline values: CDR1 SEHNR, CDR2 FQNEAQ (reference sequence). CDR3 loop: CASSLIGRVTGELFF. In nucleotides, the CDR3 is TGTGCCAGCAGCCTCATCGGGAGGGTCACCGGGGAGCTGTTTTTT.

The rearrangement links TRBV4-2 to TRBJ2-7, with 8 bases lining up with TRBD2. V dropped 1 base and J dropped 5; count of bases not matched to a gene: 1. This CDR3 is 13 amino acids long. Germline loops: CDR1 LGHNA, CDR2 YNFKEQ. This chain's CDR3 is CASSQVTSDEQYF. The DNA for the CDR3 is TGTGCCAGCAGCCAAGTGACTAGCGACGAGCAGTACTTC.

The chain carries TRBV3-1 (or the pseudogene TRBV3-2) and TRBJ2-2; 9 bases are a match to TRBD2. The CDR3 is 18 amino acids. The ends lost 5 bases at V and 4 bases at J; junction bases unmatched: 14. Per germline, CDR1 LGHDT and CDR2 YNNKEL (reference sequence). The chain's CDR3 is CASSMINLAGTLTGELFF. The DNA of the CDR3 is TGTGCCAGCAGCATGATCAATCTAGCGGGAACCCTCACCGGGGAGCTGTTTTTT.

This rearrangement joins TRBV18 to TRBJ2-1; TRBD2 agrees at 11 bases. J gave up 1 base and V 4 bases, and 3 bases lay outside the gene matches. In germline, CDR1 is KGHSH, CDR2 LQKENI. The CDR3 length is 16 residues. CDR3 in amino acids: CASSLLAGGSYNEQFF. The CDR3 nucleotides read TGTGCCAGCTCACTTCTAGCGGGGGGTTCCTACAATGAGCAGTTCTTC.

In DNA, the CDR3 is TGTGCCTGGAGTCTACGAGGGCCGCAGACCGGTCAGCCCCAGCATTTT. It translates to CAWSLRGPQTGQPQHF. The chain employs TRBV30 and TRBJ1-5; D remains unclear. CDR3 length: 16 amino acids. In germline, CDR1 is GTSNPN, CDR2 SVGIG (reference sequence). The V and J ends lost 2 bases and 6 bases respectively, with 20 bases between them.

CDR3 coding DNA: TGTGCCAGTAGTCGCCCATGGGGACAGGGAAATACTAACTATGGCTACACCTTC. Protein: CASSRPWGQGNTNYGYTF. The gene calls are TRBV19 and TRBJ1-2, with 9 nucleotides matching TRBD1. This CDR3 has 18 amino acids. Germline-derived CDR1 and CDR2 are LNHDA and SQIVND (reference sequence). Losses at the gene ends were 5 bases for V and 0 bases for J; bases not matched to a gene: 13.

V is TRBV14 and J is TRBJ1-6; a possible D gene is TRBD1 (5 bases). This CDR3 region has 15 residues. V lost 4 bases and J lost 9, with 16 bases in between. The germline V gene encodes CDR1 SGHDN and CDR2 FVKESK. The CDR3 spells CASSPPGRGTSPLHF. As DNA, the CDR3 is TGTGCCAGCAGCCCGCCTGGACGGGGGACTTCACCCCTCCACTTT.

This chain links TRBV3-1 (or the pseudogene TRBV3-2) with TRBJ2-2; D may be TRBD2 (5 bases). The V gene's germline CDR1 is LGHDT and CDR2 YNNKEL (reference sequence). Trimming removed 4 bases from V and 4 bases from J, with 16 bases in between. The CDR3 totals 16 residues. CDR3 coding DNA: TGTGCCAGCAGCCGGTGGCGGGCCCGGAGCACCGGGGAGCTGTTTTTT. It specifies CASSRWRARSTGELFF.

The chain recombines TRBV2 with TRBJ2-7; possibly TRBD2 for D (5 bases). Germline CDR1 is SNHLY and CDR2 is FYNNEI. The V gene lost 8 bases and the J gene lost 4 bases, with 9 bases spanning the gap. CDR3 length: 11 residues. The CDR3 DNA reads TGTGCCAGCGGGAGCTCTTACGAGCAGTACTTC. Residues: CASGSSYEQYF.

The rearrangement joins TRBV20-1 to TRBJ2-1; TRBD2 is a possible D gene (6 bases). The CDR3 has 10 amino acids. Germline CDR1 is DFQATT and CDR2 is SNEGSKA (reference sequence). Trimming cost V 8 bases and J 7 bases, with 9 bases left between them. CDR3 protein: CSLEGNEQFF. CDR3 sequence (DNA): TGCAGTCTGGAGGGTAATGAGCAGTTCTTC.

The table lists this clone with a few counts. The chain employs TRBV28 and TRBJ1-5; D uncertain. This CDR3 comprises 14 residues. Germline V gene lookup returns CDR1 MDHEN and CDR2 SYDVKM. V was pared by 3 bases and J by 7 bases, with 13 bases between. The CDR3 loop reads CASSLGGRGQPQHF. The CDR3 nucleotides are TGTGCCAGCAGTTTGGGTGGGCGGGGACAGCCCCAGCATTTT.

This rearrangement joins TRBV5-1 to TRBJ1-1; D is undetermined. Germline values: CDR1 SGHRS, CDR2 YFSETQ. The CDR3 spans 13 residues. V gave up 2 bases and J gave up 2 bases, with 7 bases separating them. The CDR3 coding sequence is TGCGCCAGCAGCTTTGGCGGAAACACTGAAGCTTTCTTT. Its protein is CASSFGGNTEAFF.

The chain carries TRBV21-1 and TRBJ2-7; the table's D gene call, TRBD2, was not cross checked with the DNA. TRBV21-1 is designated a pseudogene. The CDR3 loop spans 15 amino acids. The CDR3 coding sequence is TGTGCCAGCAGCAAAGAAGGAGGGTTCACCTACGAGCAGTACTTC. Protein: CASSKEGGFTYEQYF.

This chain links TRBV14 with TRBJ2-3, with TRBD2 matching 9 bases. V trimming: 6 bases; J trimming: 5 bases; junction bases outside the gene matches: 3. Germline CDR1 and CDR2: SGHDN and FVKESK. This CDR3 comprises 13 residues. DNA of the CDR3: TGTGCCAGCAGTAGCGGGAGTGGAGATACGCAGTATTTT. It specifies CASSSGSGDTQYF. Filled out from reference TRBV14 and TRBJ2-3, the complete variable domain reads EAGVTQFPSHSVIEKGQTVTLRCDPISGHDNLYWYRRVMGKEIKFLLHFVKESKQDESGMPNNRFLAERTGGTYSTLKVQPAELEDSGVYFCASSSGSGDTQYFGPGTRLTVL.

The chain joins TRBV18 to TRBJ1-1, with D tentatively TRBD1 (6 bases). The length of the CDR3 is 15 residues. The V end was cut by 3 bases, the J end by 3 bases, with 14 bases between. CDR1 KGHSH and CDR2 LQKENI come from the germline V gene. The CDR3 here is CASSPLEQGYTEAFF. Written as DNA, the CDR3 is TGTGCCAGCTCACCCTTGGAACAGGGCTACACTGAAGCTTTCTTT.